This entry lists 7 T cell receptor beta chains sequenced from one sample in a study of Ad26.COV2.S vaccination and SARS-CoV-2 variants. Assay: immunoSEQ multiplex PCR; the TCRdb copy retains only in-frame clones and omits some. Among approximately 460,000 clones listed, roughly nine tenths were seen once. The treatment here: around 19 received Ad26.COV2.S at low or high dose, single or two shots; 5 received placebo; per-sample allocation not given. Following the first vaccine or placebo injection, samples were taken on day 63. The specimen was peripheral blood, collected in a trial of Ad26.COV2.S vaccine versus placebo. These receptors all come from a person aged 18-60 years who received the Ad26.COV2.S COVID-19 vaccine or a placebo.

The CDR3 protein is CASSRTTVGIQYF. DNA of the CDR3: TGTGCCAGCAGCAGGACCACGGTGGGCATTCAGTACTTC. V usage is TRBV9 and J usage is TRBJ2-4; no reliable D call. This CDR3 is 13 amino acids long. V gave up 4 bases and J gave up 9 bases, with 14 bases separating them. From germline, CDR1 is SGDLS and CDR2 YYNGEE.

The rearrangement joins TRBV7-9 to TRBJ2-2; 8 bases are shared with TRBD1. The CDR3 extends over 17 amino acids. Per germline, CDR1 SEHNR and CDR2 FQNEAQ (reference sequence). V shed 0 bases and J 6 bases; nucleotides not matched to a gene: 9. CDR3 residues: CASSLALPDRVSGELFF. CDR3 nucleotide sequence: TGTGCCAGCAGCTTAGCGCTTCCGGACAGGGTCTCCGGGGAGCTGTTTTTT.

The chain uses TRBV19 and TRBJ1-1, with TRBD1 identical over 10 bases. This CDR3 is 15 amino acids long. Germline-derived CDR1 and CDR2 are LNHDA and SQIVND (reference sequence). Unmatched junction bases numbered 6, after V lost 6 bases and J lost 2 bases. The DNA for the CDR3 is TGTGCCAGTAGCCGGGACAGGGGAAAAAACACTGAAGCTTTCTTT. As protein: CASSRDRGKNTEAFF.

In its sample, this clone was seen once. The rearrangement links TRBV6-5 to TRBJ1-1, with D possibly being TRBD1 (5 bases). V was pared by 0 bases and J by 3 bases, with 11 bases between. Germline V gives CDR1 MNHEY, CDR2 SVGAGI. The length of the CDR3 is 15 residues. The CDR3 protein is CASSYSGGMDTEAFF. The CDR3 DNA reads TGTGCCAGCAGTTACTCCGGGGGGATGGACACTGAAGCTTTCTTT.

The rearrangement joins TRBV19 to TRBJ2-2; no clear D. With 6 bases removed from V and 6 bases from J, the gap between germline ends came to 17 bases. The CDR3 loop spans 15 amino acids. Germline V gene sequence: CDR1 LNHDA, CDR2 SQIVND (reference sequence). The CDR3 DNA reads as TGTGCCAGTAGCCCCCACCCCAGTAAGGCCGGGGAGCTGTTTTTT. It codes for CASSPHPSKAGELFF.

DNA of the CDR3: TGTGCCAGCAGCCCAACGGGACAGGGGCTGAACACCGGGGAGCTGTTTTTT. Protein product: CASSPTGQGLNTGELFF. V usage is TRBV7-2 and J usage is TRBJ2-2; 10 positions agree with TRBD1. The CDR3 contains 17 residues. The J segment lost 1 base and the V segment lost 5 bases, leaving 7 bases of the junction unmatched. Germline CDR1 and CDR2: SGHTA and FQGNSA. The whole variable domain, remainder taken from reference TRBV7-2 and TRBJ2-2, is GAGVSQSPSNKVTEKGKDVELRCDPISGHTALYWYRQSLGQGLEFLIYFQGNSAPDKSGLPSDRFSAERTGGSVSTLTIQRTQQEDSAVYLCASSPTGQGLNTGELFFGEGSRLTVL.

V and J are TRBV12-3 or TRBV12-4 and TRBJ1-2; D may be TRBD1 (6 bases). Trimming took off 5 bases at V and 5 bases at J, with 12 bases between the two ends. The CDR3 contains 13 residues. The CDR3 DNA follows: TGTGCCAGCAGTACCACAGGGTCTTATGGCTACACCTTC. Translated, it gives CASSTTGSYGYTF.